The 16 T cell receptor beta chains below all came from one sample that was sequenced in a study of cytomegalovirus exposure and HLA in healthy donors (dated by TCRdb to the late 2010s). Receptors were amplified or captured by the immunoSEQ multiplex PCR assay. The multiplex PCR relied on a mix of 60 forward primers for TCR Vbeta segments and 13 reverse primers for TCR Jbeta segments. Sourced from immuneACCESS, this table was stored by TCRdb with only in-frame sequences that have V and J called. A share of the clones is absent; for the studies checked, an unresolved V gene accounts for under half, and the remainder has no known explanation. The sample yields 100,000 or so clones; roughly 71% were counted once. Of the sample, under 13% is held by the ten largest clones. Material for sequencing was PBMCs. The source of these receptors is a man in his forties in good health and CMV-seropositive.

The chain employs TRBV6-5 and TRBJ2-3; 9 positions agree with TRBD2. Germline V lookup: CDR1 MNHEY, CDR2 SVGAGI. V lost 0 bases and J lost 2; bases outside the gene matches: 3. CDR3 size: 16 residues. CDR3 in amino acids: CASSYSAGGYTDTQYF. The CDR3 DNA sequence: TGTGCCAGCAGTTACTCAGCGGGAGGCTACACAGATACGCAGTATTTT.

The table lists this clone with a count of one. The CDR3 loop is CASSSPGGRETQYF. CDR3 nucleotides: TGTGCCAGCAGCTCACCAGGGGGGAGAGAGACCCAGTACTTC. The chain joins TRBV7-9 to TRBJ2-5, with D possibly matching TRBD1 (7 bases). Between the trimmed V and J ends, which lost 4 bases and 4 bases, there was a span of 13 bases. There are 14 residues in the CDR3. Germline-derived CDR1 and CDR2 are SEHNR and FQNEAQ (reference sequence).

The chain is built from TRBV5-1 and TRBJ1-2; 7 bases are shared with TRBD1. CDR3 size: 16 residues. The junction had 9 bases not matched to a gene; V was cut back by 2 bases and J by 2 bases. Germline V gives CDR1 SGHRS, CDR2 YFSETQ. The CDR3 coding sequence is TGCGCCAGCAGCTTACGGCTGGAGGGACAGAACTATGGCTACACCTTC. This translates into CASSLRLEGQNYGYTF.

The chain carries TRBV5-5 and TRBJ2-1; 8 bases match TRBD2. CDR1 is SGHKS, CDR2 YYEKEE, per germline (reference sequence). The V gene end was trimmed by 4 bases and the J gene end by 7 bases; junction bases not matched to a gene: 7. This CDR3 is built from 14 residues. The chain's CDR3 is CASSVSGSLNEQFF. The CDR3 region has the DNA TGTGCCAGCAGCGTAAGCGGGAGTCTAAATGAGCAGTTCTTC.

V gene TRBV29-1 combines with J gene TRBJ2-1; D may be TRBD2 (6 bases). In germline, CDR1 is SQVTM, CDR2 ANQGSEA. Trimming removed 7 bases at V and 4 bases at J, with 14 bases between. The CDR3 length is 13 residues. CDR3 DNA: TGCAGCGCCCGACTAGGAGCGTACAATGAGCAGTTCTTC. Translated, it gives CSARLGAYNEQFF.

This chain links TRBV5-1 with TRBJ2-5; D gene uncertain. Trimming removed 0 bases at V and 2 bases at J, with 17 bases between. The germline CDR1 and CDR2 sequences are SGHRS and YFSETQ. The CDR3 covers 17 residues. The CDR3 DNA sequence: TGCGCCAGCAGCTTGGTAGGCGGCTCCCCTCTTCAAGAGACCCAGTACTTC. Protein sequence: CASSLVGGSPLQETQYF.

This chain links TRBV19 with TRBJ1-5; TRBD1 agrees at 9 bases. J lost 7 bases, V lost 5 bases, and 9 bases had no gene match. Germline V lookup: CDR1 LNHDA, CDR2 SQIVND (reference sequence). CDR3 size: 15 residues. The CDR3 sequence is CASSFTGGLEQPQHF. The CDR3 DNA reads TGTGCCAGTAGTTTTACAGGGGGCCTGGAACAGCCCCAGCATTTT.

The count of this clone is one. V usage is TRBV27 and J usage is TRBJ2-1; 13 bases match TRBD2. The CDR3 loop spans 16 amino acids. V lost 5 bases, J lost 7 bases, and 8 bases stayed unmatched. Germline-derived CDR1 and CDR2 are MNHEY and SMNVEV (reference sequence). The CDR3 reads CASSRPGLAGHNEQFF. In DNA form, the CDR3 reads TGTGCCAGCAGTCGGCCGGGACTAGCGGGACATAATGAGCAGTTCTTC.

This CDR3 reads CATADSKDQPQHF. The DNA for the CDR3 is TGTGCCACCGCGGATTCTAAAGACCAGCCCCAGCATTTT. The chain has TRBV6-1 and TRBJ1-5; D is ambiguous. V lost 10 bases to trimming and J lost 7 bases, with 17 bases between them. The CDR3 spans 13 residues. The germline V gene encodes CDR1 MNHNS and CDR2 SASEGT.

J is TRBJ2-1 and V is TRBV2, with TRBD2 matching over 10 bases. This CDR3 comprises 15 residues. The V segment lost 2 bases and the J segment 10 bases; nucleotides outside the gene matches: 8. Germline V lookup: CDR1 SNHLY, CDR2 FYNNEI. CDR3 sequence (DNA): TGTGCCAGCAGTGAACAACTAGCGGGATCAATAGAGCAGTTCTTC. Its translation is CASSEQLAGSIEQFF.

This clone turned up a few times. The rearrangement joins TRBV11-1 to TRBJ2-3; 12 positions match TRBD2. This CDR3 region has 16 residues. The V gene's germline CDR1 is SGHAT and CDR2 FQDESV (reference sequence). The J segment lost 2 bases and the V segment lost 1 base, leaving 1 base of the junction unmatched. In DNA, the CDR3 is TGTGCCAGCAGCTTAGGGACTAGCGGGATCACAGATACGCAGTATTTT. This codes for CASSLGTSGITDTQYF.

V usage is TRBV28 and J usage is TRBJ1-1; TRBD1 might be the D (6 bases). CDR3 length equals 16 residues. Germline lookup yields CDR1 MDHEN and CDR2 SYDVKM. V was cut by 3 bases and J by 0 bases, with 14 bases left in between. The CDR3, as DNA: TGTGCCAGCAGTTTTCAGGACAGTCTCATGAACACTGAAGCTTTCTTT. Encoded protein: CASSFQDSLMNTEAFF.

This chain uses TRBV5-1 with TRBJ2-5; TRBD1 aligns across 7 bases. CDR1 is SGHRS and CDR2 is YFSETQ in the germline V gene. Unmatched junction bases numbered 8, after V lost 4 bases and J lost 5 bases. The CDR3 extends over 14 amino acids. CDR3 bases: TGCGCCAGCAGCCTCAACCACAGGGGCGAGACCCAGTACTTC. Residues: CASSLNHRGETQYF.

The sample holds a few counts of this clone. J is TRBJ2-7 and V is TRBV6-1, with 7 positions matching TRBD2. V shed 7 bases, J shed 0 bases, and the junction held 6 bases outside the gene matches. Looked up from germline, CDR1 is MNHNS and CDR2 is SASEGT. This CDR3 is built from 14 residues. CDR3 amino acids: CASTLGGSSYEQYF. CDR3 bases: TGTGCCAGCACCCTGGGAGGGAGCTCCTACGAGCAGTACTTC.

This clone was detected only a few times. This chain links TRBV6-1 with TRBJ1-1; D is undetermined. The germline V and J ends were trimmed by 4 bases and 2 bases, with 11 bases remaining between them. Per germline, CDR1 MNHNS and CDR2 SASEGT. There are 14 residues in the CDR3. Here the CDR3 reads CASSARELNTEAFF. In DNA, the CDR3 is TGTGCCAGCAGTGCCCGGGAGCTTAACACTGAAGCTTTCTTT.

This rearrangement joins TRBV4-2 to TRBJ2-7, with TRBD2 matching over 12 bases. The germline V gene encodes CDR1 LGHNA and CDR2 YNFKEQ. With 1 base clipped from V and 7 bases from J, the junction kept 2 bases outside the gene matches. The CDR3 extends over 14 amino acids. This CDR3 reads CASSQGLAGVEQYF. CDR3 coding DNA: TGTGCCAGCAGCCAAGGACTAGCGGGAGTAGAGCAGTACTTC.